Listed below are T cell receptor beta chains from one sample, sequenced in a study of control samples from healthy donors and cancer patients. The repertoire was sequenced with immunoSEQ multiplex PCR; TCRdb's copy has only in-frame clones and lacks some. The sample contains over 120,000 clones, 90% to 95% of which appear only once. The sample consisted of PBMCs. These receptors came from a man aged 55-75 years with colorectal cancer. The CDR3 runs from the conserved cysteine through the conserved F or W. A D gene is named only where the DNA matches it firmly. Clone size is stated in some rows and not others, as once, few, many or a class when expanded.

j_gene | abundance | v_gene | d_gene | CDR3nt | CDR3aa
TRBJ2-1 | . | TRBV18 | . | TGTGCCAGCTCTCTCGGATCAATGGGGGAGCAGTTCTTC | CASSLGSMGEQFF
TRBJ1-3 | . | TRBV19 | . | TGTGCCAGTAGTAGGAACACCATATATTTT | CASSRNTIYF
TRBJ1-1 | . | TRBV11-2 | TRBD1 | TGTGCCAGCAGCTTAACCCCCTGGGACAGGGACACTGAAGCTTTCTTT | CASSLTPWDRDTEAFF
TRBJ2-1 | . | TRBV7-2 | . | TGTGCCAGCAGGGGGGACGGTAGCTCCTACAATGAGCAGTTCTTC | CASRGDGSSYNEQFF
TRBJ2-3 | once | TRBV7-9 | . | TGTGCCAGCAGCCCCGGGAACACAGATACGCAGTATTTT | CASSPGNTDTQYF
TRBJ1-1 | . | TRBV19 | . | TGTGCCAGTAGTATAGGCCCATCGCCTCTTGAAGCTTTCTTT | CASSIGPSPLEAFF
TRBJ1-5 | . | TRBV4-3 | . | TGCGCCAGCAGCCAAGAGGGGGGCAACGGTCAGCCCCAGCATTTT | CASSQEGGNGQPQHF
TRBJ2-5 | . | TRBV29-1 | . | TGCAGCGTTGAGGGTGGCGGTGGGGAGACCCAGTACTTC | CSVEGGGGETQYF
TRBJ2-2 | few | TRBV7-9 | . | TGTGCCAGCCGCTACCATCCGGAAGGGACCGGGGAGCTGTTTTTT | CASRYHPEGTGELFF
TRBJ1-5 | . | TRBV19 | . | TGTGCCAGTACGGCGGCGGGCAATCAGCCCCAGCATTTT | CASTAAGNQPQHF
TRBJ2-7 | . | TRBV6-5 | . | TGTGCCAGCAGCCCCCTCGGGGGGCAGACCTACGAGCAGTACTTC | CASSPLGGQTYEQYF
TRBJ2-3 | once | TRBV7-8 | . | TGTGCCAGCAGCTTAGTCAGGTCCCCAGATACGCAGTATTTT | CASSLVRSPDTQYF
TRBJ1-2 | . | TRBV19 | . | TGTGCCAGTAGTGGGACAAGCGCTAACTATGGCTACACCTTC | CASSGTSANYGYTF
TRBJ1-1 | . | TRBV19 | . | TGTGCCAGTAGTACCTGGGGGCGGACCGAAGCTTTCTTT | CASSTWGRTEAFF
TRBJ1-1 | once | TRBV10-1 | . | TGCGCCAGCAGTTCTGGGTCGTACACTGAAGCTTTCTTT | CASSSGSYTEAFF
TRBJ2-5 | . | TRBV5-4 | . | TGTGCCAGCAACTGGGGTAGGACAACCACCCAAGAGACCCAGTACTTC | CASNWGRTTTQETQYF
TRBJ1-6 | . | TRBV6-5 | TRBD1 | TGTGCCAGCAGTTACTCGATAGACAGGGGTCATTCACCCCTCCACTTT | CASSYSIDRGHSPLHF
TRBJ2-3 | . | TRBV29-1 | . | TGCAGCGTTGCACAAAGACTCCTTGATACGCAGTATTTT | CSVAQRLLDTQYF
TRBJ2-7 | . | TRBV20-1 | . | TGCAGTGGTCAGGGTGAGGTGGAGCAGTACTTC | CSGQGEVEQYF
TRBJ2-3 | . | TRBV2 | . | TGTGCCAGCACTGACAGTCTGATTAGCACAGATACGCAGTATTTT | CASTDSLISTDTQYF
TRBJ1-1 | . | TRBV5-1 | . | TGCGCCAGCAGCTTGGGGGGCGAGTCGGGCACTGAAGCTTTCTTT | CASSLGGESGTEAFF
TRBJ1-6 | . | TRBV30 | . | TGTGCCTGGAGTGGGCAGGGAAACTCCTATAATTCACCCCTCCACTTT | CAWSGQGNSYNSPLHF
TRBJ2-7 | few | TRBV7-9 | . | TGTGCCAGCAGCTTAGGACAGAGCTCCTACGAGCAGTACTTC | CASSLGQSSYEQYF
TRBJ1-2 | . | TRBV28 | TRBD1 | TGTGCCAGCAGTTTTTCAGGGGGTCTTTTTAATGGCTACACCTTC | CASSFSGGLFNGYTF
TRBJ1-1 | . | TRBV5-1 | . | TGCGCCAGCAGACCTCTGCCAGGCCTCATGAACACTGAAGCTTTCTTT | CASRPLPGLMNTEAFF
TRBJ2-7 | . | TRBV6-5 | . | TGTGCCAGCACCCCCTCTCCACCGGTAGAGCAGTACTTC | CASTPSPPVEQYF
TRBJ1-2 | . | TRBV9 | . | TGTGCCAGCACAAGCAGGGACACCTATGGCTACACCTTC | CASTSRDTYGYTF
TRBJ2-7 | . | TRBV29-1 | TRBD1 | TGCAGCGTGCTTATTCCGGGACAGGTATTCGAGCAGTACTTC | CSVLIPGQVFEQYF
TRBJ2-3 | . | TRBV5-1 | TRBD2 | TGCGCCAGCAGCTTGAGCCCCTCAGCGGGGGGGCAAATAGATACGCAGTATTTT | CASSLSPSAGGQIDTQYF
TRBJ1-1 | . | TRBV30 | . | TGTGCCTGGACAGGGTTTGAGACTGAAGCTTTCTTT | CAWTGFETEAFF
TRBJ1-3 | . | TRBV3-1/TRBV3-2 | . | TGTGCCAGCAGCTCCCGGGACAACAGTAGGAACACCATATATTTT | CASSSRDNSRNTIYF
TRBJ1-3 | . | TRBV12-3/TRBV12-4 | . | TGTGCCAGCATCACTACAGGACGGATCCTATATTTT | CASITTGRILYF
TRBJ2-1 | . | TRBV24-1 | TRBD2 | TGTGCCACCAGTGAGGCTAGCGGGGGGGGAAATGAGCAGTTCTTC | CATSEASGGGNEQFF
TRBJ2-5 | once | TRBV6-5 | TRBD2 | TGTGCCAGCAGACCCGGGACTAGCGGAGAGACCCAGTACTTC | CASRPGTSGETQYF
TRBJ2-2 | few | TRBV6-5 | . | TGTGCCAGCAGTTACTCAGGGGAGAATACCGGGGAGCTGTTTTTT | CASSYSGENTGELFF